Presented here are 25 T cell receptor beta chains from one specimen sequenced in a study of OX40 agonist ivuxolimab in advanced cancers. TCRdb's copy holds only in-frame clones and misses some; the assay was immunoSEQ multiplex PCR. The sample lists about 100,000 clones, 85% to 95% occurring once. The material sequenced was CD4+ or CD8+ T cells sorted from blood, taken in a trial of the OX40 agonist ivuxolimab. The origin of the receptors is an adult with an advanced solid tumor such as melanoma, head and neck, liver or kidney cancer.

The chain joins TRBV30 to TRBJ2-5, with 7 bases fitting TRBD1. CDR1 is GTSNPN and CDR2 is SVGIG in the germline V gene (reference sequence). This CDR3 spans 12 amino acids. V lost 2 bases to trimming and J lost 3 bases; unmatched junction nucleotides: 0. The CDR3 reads CAWSTGEETQYF. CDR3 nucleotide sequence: TGTGCCTGGAGTACAGGGGAAGAGACCCAGTACTTC.

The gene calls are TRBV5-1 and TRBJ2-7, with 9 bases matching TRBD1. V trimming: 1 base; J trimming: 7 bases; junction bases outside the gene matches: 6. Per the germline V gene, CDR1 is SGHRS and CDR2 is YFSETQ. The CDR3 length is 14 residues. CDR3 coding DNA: TGCGCCAGCAGCTTGACCGGGACAGGGAGTGAGCAGTACTTC. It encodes CASSLTGTGSEQYF.

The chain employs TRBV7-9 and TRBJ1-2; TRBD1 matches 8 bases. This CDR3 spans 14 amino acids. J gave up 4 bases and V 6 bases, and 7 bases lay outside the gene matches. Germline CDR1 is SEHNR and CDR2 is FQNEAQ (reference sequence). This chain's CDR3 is CASSSDRVFYGYTF. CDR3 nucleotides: TGTGCCAGCAGTTCGGACAGGGTTTTCTATGGCTACACCTTC.

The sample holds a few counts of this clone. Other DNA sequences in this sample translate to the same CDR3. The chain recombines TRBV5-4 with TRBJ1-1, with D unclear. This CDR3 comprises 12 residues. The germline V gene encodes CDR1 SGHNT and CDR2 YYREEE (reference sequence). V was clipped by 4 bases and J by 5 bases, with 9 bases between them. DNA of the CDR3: TGTGCCAGCAGCCCAGGAGGAACTGAAGCTTTCTTT. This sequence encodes CASSPGGTEAFF.

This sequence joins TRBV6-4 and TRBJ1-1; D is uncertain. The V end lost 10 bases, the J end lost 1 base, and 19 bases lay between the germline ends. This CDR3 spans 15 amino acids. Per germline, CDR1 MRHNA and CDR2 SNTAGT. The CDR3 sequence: CATQTSPVQNTEAFF. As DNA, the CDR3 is TGTGCCACCCAGACATCCCCCGTCCAGAACACTGAAGCTTTCTTT.

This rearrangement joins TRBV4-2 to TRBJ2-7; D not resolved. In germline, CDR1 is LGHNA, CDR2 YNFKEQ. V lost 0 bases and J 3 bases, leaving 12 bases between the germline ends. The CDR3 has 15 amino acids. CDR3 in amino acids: CASSQEKSLIYEQYF. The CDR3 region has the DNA TGTGCCAGCAGCCAAGAGAAGAGTCTGATCTACGAGCAGTACTTC.

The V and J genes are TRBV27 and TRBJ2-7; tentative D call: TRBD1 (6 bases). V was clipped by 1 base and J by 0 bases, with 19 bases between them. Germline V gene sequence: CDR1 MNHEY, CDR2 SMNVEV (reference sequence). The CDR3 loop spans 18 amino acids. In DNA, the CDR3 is TGTGCCAGCAGTTTATGGGCCCCAGGGGAAGGTGGCTCCTACGAGCAGTACTTC. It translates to CASSLWAPGEGGSYEQYF.

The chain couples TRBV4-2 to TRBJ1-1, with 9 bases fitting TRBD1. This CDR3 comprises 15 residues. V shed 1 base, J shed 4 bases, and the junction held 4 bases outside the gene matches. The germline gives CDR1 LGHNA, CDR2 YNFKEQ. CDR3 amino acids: CASSQVLDRGTEAFF. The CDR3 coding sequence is TGTGCCAGCAGCCAAGTATTGGACAGGGGCACTGAAGCTTTCTTT.

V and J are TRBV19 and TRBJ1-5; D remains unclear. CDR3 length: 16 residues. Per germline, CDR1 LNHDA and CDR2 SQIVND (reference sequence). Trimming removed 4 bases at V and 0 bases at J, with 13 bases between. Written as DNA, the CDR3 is TGTGCCAGTAGTACCCTCCTGTCGGGTAGCAATCAGCCCCAGCATTTT. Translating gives CASSTLLSGSNQPQHF.

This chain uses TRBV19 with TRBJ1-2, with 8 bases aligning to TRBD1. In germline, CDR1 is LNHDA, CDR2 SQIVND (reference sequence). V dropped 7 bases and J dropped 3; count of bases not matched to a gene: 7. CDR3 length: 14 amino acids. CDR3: CASTAGGAYYGYTF. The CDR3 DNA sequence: TGTGCCAGTACCGCAGGGGGCGCTTACTATGGCTACACCTTC.

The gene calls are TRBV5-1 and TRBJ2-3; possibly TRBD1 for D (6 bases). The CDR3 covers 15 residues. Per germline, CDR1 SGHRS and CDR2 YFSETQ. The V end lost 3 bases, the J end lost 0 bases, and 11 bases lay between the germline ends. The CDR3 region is CASSSDRDSTDTQYF. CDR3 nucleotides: TGCGCCAGCAGCTCGGACAGAGATAGCACAGATACGCAGTATTTT.

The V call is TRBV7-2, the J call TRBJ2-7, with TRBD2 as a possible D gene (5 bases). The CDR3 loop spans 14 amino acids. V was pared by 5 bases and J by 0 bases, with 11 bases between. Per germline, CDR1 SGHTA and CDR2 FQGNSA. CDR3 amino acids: CASSAWSGSYEQYF. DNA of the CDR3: TGTGCCAGCAGCGCGTGGAGCGGCTCCTACGAGCAGTACTTC. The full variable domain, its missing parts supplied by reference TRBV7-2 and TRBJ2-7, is GAGVSQSPSNKVTEKGKDVELRCDPISGHTALYWYRQSLGQGLEFLIYFQGNSAPDKSGLPSDRFSAERTGGSVSTLTIQRTQQEDSAVYLCASSAWSGSYEQYFGPGTRLTVT.

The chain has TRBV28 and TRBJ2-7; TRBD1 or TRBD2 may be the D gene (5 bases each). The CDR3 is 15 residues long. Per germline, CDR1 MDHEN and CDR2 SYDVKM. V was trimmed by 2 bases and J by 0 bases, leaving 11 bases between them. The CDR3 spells CASSLSPGSSYEQYF. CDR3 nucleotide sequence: TGTGCCAGCAGTTTAAGTCCAGGGAGCTCCTACGAGCAGTACTTC.

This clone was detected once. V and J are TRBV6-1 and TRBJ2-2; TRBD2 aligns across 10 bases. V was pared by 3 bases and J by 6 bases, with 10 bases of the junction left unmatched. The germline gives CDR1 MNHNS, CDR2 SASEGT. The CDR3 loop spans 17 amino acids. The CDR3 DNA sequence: TGTGCCAGCAGTGAGTGGCTAGCGGGAGAATTTTCCGGGGAGCTGTTTTTT. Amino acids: CASSEWLAGEFSGELFF.

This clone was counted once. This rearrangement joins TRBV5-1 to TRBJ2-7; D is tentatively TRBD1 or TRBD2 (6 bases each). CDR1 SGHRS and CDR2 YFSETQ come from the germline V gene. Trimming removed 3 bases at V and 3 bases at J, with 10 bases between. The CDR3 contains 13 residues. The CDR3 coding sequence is TGCGCCAGCAGCTCAGGAGGGGGCTACGAGCAGTACTTC. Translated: CASSSGGGYEQYF.

Here the CDR3 reads CASSMTQGVYEQYF. CDR3 nucleotide sequence: TGTGCCAGTAGTATGACGCAGGGAGTCTACGAGCAGTACTTC. The V and J genes are TRBV19 and TRBJ2-7; D may correspond to TRBD1 or TRBD2 (5 bases each). Germline values: CDR1 LNHDA, CDR2 SQIVND (reference sequence). This CDR3 region has 14 residues. V lost 3 bases, J lost 3 bases, and 12 bases lay in between.

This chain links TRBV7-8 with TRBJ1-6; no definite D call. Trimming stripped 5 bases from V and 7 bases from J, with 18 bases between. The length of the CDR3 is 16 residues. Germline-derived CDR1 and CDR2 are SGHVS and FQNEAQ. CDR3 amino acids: CASSPEGGIDNSPLHF. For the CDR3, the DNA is TGTGCCAGCAGCCCGGAGGGAGGGATTGACAATTCACCCCTCCACTTT.

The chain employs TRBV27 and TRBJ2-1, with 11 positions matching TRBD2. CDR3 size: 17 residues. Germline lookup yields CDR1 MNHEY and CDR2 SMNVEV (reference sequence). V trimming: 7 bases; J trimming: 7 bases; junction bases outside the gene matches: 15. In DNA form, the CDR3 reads TGTGCCAGCACATATGTCAGGACTAGCGGGTTACGGAATGAGCAGTTCTTC. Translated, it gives CASTYVRTSGLRNEQFF.

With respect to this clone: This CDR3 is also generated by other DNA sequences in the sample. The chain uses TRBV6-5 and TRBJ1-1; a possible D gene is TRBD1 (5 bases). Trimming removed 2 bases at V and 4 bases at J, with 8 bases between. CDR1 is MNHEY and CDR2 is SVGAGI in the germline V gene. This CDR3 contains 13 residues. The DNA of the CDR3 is TGTGCCAGCAGTTACGTGGGGGGCACTGAAGCTTTCTTT. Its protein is CASSYVGGTEAFF.

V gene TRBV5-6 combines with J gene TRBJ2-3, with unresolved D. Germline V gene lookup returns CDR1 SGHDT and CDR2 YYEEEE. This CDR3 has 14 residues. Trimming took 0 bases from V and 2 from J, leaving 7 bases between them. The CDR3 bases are TGTGCCAGCAGCTTGGGGGATATCACAGATACGCAGTATTTT. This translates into CASSLGDITDTQYF.

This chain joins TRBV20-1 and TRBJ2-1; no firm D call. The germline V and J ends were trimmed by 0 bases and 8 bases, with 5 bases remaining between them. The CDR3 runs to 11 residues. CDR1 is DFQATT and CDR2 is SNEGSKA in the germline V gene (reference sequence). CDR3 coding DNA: TGCAGTGCTAGAGACGGTGATGAGCAGTTCTTC. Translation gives CSARDGDEQFF.

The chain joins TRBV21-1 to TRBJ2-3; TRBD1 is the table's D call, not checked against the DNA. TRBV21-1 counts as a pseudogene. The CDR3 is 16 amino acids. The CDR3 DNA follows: TGTGCCAGCAGCAAAGATGATTACAGGAACACAGATACGCAGTATTTT. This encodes CASSKDDYRNTDTQYF.

The CDR3 loop is CASSYLAGGGETQYF. As DNA, the CDR3 is TGTGCCAGCAGTTACCTGGCGGGGGGTGGGGAGACCCAGTACTTC. This chain links TRBV6-5 with TRBJ2-5, with 8 bases that match TRBD2. Germline loops: CDR1 MNHEY, CDR2 SVGAGI. The CDR3 extends over 15 amino acids. The V segment lost 2 bases and the J segment 5 bases; nucleotides outside the gene matches: 7.

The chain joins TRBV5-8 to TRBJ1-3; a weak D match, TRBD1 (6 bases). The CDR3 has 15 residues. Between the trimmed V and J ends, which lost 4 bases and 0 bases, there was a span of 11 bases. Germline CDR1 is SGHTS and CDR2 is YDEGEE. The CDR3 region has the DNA TGTGCCAGCAGCACCCCAGGGGACTCTGGAAACACCATATATTTT. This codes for CASSTPGDSGNTIYF.

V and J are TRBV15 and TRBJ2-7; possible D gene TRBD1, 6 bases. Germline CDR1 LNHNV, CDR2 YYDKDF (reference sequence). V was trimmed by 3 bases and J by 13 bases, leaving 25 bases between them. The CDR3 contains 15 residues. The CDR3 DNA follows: TGTGCCACCAGCAGGGATCGAATGGGGGCGCCCCCGCGATACTTC. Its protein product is CATSRDRMGAPPRYF.